These 5 T cell receptor beta chains were all obtained from the same sample, sequenced in a study of T cell responses to AZD1222 COVID-19 vaccine. Libraries were prepared by immunoSEQ multiplex PCR; TCRdb keeps only in-frame clonotypes and omits some of them. The table records some 120,000 clones, about 89% of them present only once. Sequencing used peripheral blood, obtained on day 0 of AZD1222 vaccination. All receptors come from an adult in good health.

The count of this clone is one. V gene TRBV5-6 combines with J gene TRBJ2-1; 7 nucleotides match TRBD1. The germline CDR1 and CDR2 sequences are SGHDT and YYEEEE. Trimming cost V 0 bases and J 5 bases; bases outside gene matches: 5. The CDR3 totals 15 residues. The CDR3 DNA follows: TGTGCCAGCAGCTTGGAACAGGGGCTTAACAATGAGCAGTTCTTC. Amino acid sequence: CASSLEQGLNNEQFF.

V usage is TRBV3-1 (or the pseudogene TRBV3-2) and J usage is TRBJ2-1; tentatively, D is TRBD1 (6 bases). V shed 4 bases and J shed 10 bases, with 20 bases lying between them. Germline assignment: CDR1 LGHDT and CDR2 YNNKEL (reference sequence). This CDR3 is 15 amino acids long. The CDR3 coding sequence is TGTGCCAGCAGCCGACCCCAAGAAGGGGGACAAGAGCAGTTCTTC. The encoded protein is CASSRPQEGGQEQFF.

The count of this clone is one. V and J are TRBV3-1 (or the pseudogene TRBV3-2) and TRBJ2-3, with a possible D match to TRBD2 (5 bases). This CDR3 has 13 residues. Between the trimmed V and J ends, which lost 1 base and 7 bases, there was a span of 9 bases. Germline lookup yields CDR1 LGHDT and CDR2 YNNKEL (reference sequence). Here the CDR3 reads CASSQGASNTQYF. The CDR3, as DNA: TGTGCCAGCAGCCAAGGGGCTAGCAATACGCAGTATTTT.

The chain employs TRBV19 and TRBJ1-4; TRBD1 agrees at 8 bases. The CDR3 spans 14 residues. Germline V gene sequence: CDR1 LNHDA, CDR2 SQIVND (reference sequence). With 5 bases clipped from V and 10 bases from J, the junction kept 9 bases outside the gene matches. The DNA of the CDR3 is TGTGCCAGTAGTTTCTCCTCCGGGACAGGAAAACTGTTTTTT. This translates into CASSFSSGTGKLFF. Complete variable domain (other parts from reference TRBV19 and TRBJ1-4): DGGITQSPKYLFRKEGQNVTLSCEQNLNHDAMYWYRQDPGQGLRLIYYSQIVNDFQKGDIAEGYSVSREKKESFPLTVTSAQKNPTAFYLCASSFSSGTGKLFFGSGTQLSVL.

V gene TRBV11-2 combines with J gene TRBJ2-6, with no clear D. Germline V gives CDR1 SGHAT, CDR2 FQNNGV. The length of the CDR3 is 16 residues. V lost 7 bases to trimming and J lost 0 bases, with 13 bases between them. DNA for the CDR3: TGTGCCAGCACCCTGACGGAGCTCTCTGGGGCCAACGTCCTGACTTTC. Translating gives CASTLTELSGANVLTF.